The next 20 T cell receptor beta chains were all read from a single sample in a study of T cell repertoires in cytomegalovirus infection. Their antigens remain unidentified. TCRdb itself ran the reads through MiXCR, one entry per CDR3 protein. The data hold some 350,000 distinct CDR3 sequences, with nearly 35% observed a single time. The sample was cultured PBMCs, taken from culture after CMV antigen stimulation. The receptors originated from a human donor in good health (CMV status not recorded). Some clones in this sample may be carry-over from other donors' samples.

This rearrangement joins TRBV7-2 to TRBJ2-2; 12 bases fit TRBD2. Germline V gives CDR1 SGHTA, CDR2 FQGNSA. The CDR3 extends over 15 amino acids. Trimming removed 7 bases from V and 1 base from J; junction bases left unmatched: 1. The CDR3 here is CASKTSGRNTGELFF. DNA of the CDR3: TGTGCCAGCAAGACTAGCGGGAGGAACACCGGGGAGCTGTTTTTT.

The DNA of the CDR3 is TGTGCCAGCAGCCCCCCGGCCGGGAGATACCATGAGCAGTTCTTC. Protein sequence: CASSPPAGRYHEQFF. J is TRBJ2-1 and V is TRBV7-2, with D perhaps TRBD2 (6 bases). The CDR3 runs 15 residues. Germline CDR1 reads SGHTA; CDR2 reads FQGNSA. The ends were cut back, 5 bases at V and 8 bases at J, with 19 bases in the middle.

The chain is built from TRBV20-1 and TRBJ1-5; no reliable D call. V lost 3 bases, J lost 1 base, and 19 bases lay in between. CDR1 is DFQATT, CDR2 SNEGSKA, per germline (reference sequence). This CDR3 is built from 17 residues. This chain's CDR3 is CSARSLGEDLSNQPQHF. The CDR3 nucleotides are TGCAGTGCTAGGTCCCTAGGAGAGGATTTAAGCAATCAGCCCCAGCATTTT.

This clonotype has more than one count but fewer than ten. J is TRBJ2-1 and V is TRBV6-2 or TRBV6-3, with 10 bases fitting TRBD2. The V gene end was trimmed by 2 bases and the J gene end by 2 bases; junction bases not matched to a gene: 3. In germline, CDR1 is MNHEY, CDR2 SVGEGT. CDR3 size: 16 residues. The CDR3 region has the DNA TGTGCCAGCAGTTACCGGGGACTAGCGACCTACAATGAGCAGTTCTTC. This sequence encodes CASSYRGLATYNEQFF.

The chain combines TRBV4-3 with TRBJ2-7; D uncertain. This CDR3 is built from 13 residues. Trimming removed 1 base from V and 4 bases from J, with 8 bases in between. CDR1 and CDR2 (germline): LGHNA, YSLEER. The CDR3 sequence: CASSQVPAYEQYF. CDR3 DNA sequence: TGCGCCAGCAGCCAAGTCCCCGCATACGAGCAGTACTTC.

The chain joins TRBV6-1 to TRBJ2-1; 9 bases are a match to TRBD2. The CDR3 totals 14 residues. Trimming removed 4 bases from V and 8 bases from J; junction bases left unmatched: 6. Germline V gene data show CDR1 as MNHNS and CDR2 as SASEGT. The CDR3: CASSVAGGPDEQFF. The CDR3 region has the DNA TGTGCCAGCAGTGTGGCGGGAGGGCCGGATGAGCAGTTCTTC.

On this clonotype itself: It may be a read error: a sequence one base away is much more abundant. This chain links TRBV7-9 with TRBJ2-3, with D possibly TRBD2 on 5 matching bases. Germline loops: CDR1 SEHNR, CDR2 FQNEAQ (reference sequence). The CDR3 extends over 14 amino acids. CDR3 in amino acids: CVSSLALSTDTQYF. The CDR3 DNA is TGTGTCAGCAGCTTAGCGCTTAGCACAGATACGCAGTATTTT. Complete variable domain (other parts from reference TRBV7-9 and TRBJ2-3): DTGVSQNPRHKITKRGQNVTFRCDPISEHNRLYWYRQTLGQGPEFLTYFQNEAQLEKSRLLSDRFSAERPKGSFSTLEIQRTEQGDSAMYLCVSSLALSTDTQYFGPGTRLTVL.

Many counts were recorded for this clonotype. The chain is built from TRBV28 and TRBJ1-1; TRBD1 aligns across 7 bases. Germline lookup yields CDR1 MDHEN and CDR2 SYDVKM. The length of the CDR3 is 14 residues. Germline trimming cut 6 bases from V and 1 base from J; bases unmatched to any gene: 5. The DNA for the CDR3 is TGTGCCAGCAGCCAGGGGGGGTCGAACACTGAAGCTTTCTTT. Its protein product is CASSQGGSNTEAFF.

V usage is TRBV6-8 and J usage is TRBJ2-3; 14 positions match TRBD2. Trimming took 4 bases from V and 0 from J; bases not matched to a gene: 6. The CDR3 covers 18 residues. The germline gives CDR1 MNHGY, CDR2 SAAAGT. The DNA for the CDR3 is TGTGCCAGCAGTTTGGGACTAGCGGGAGCTCTCAGCACAGATACGCAGTATTTT. This translates into CASSLGLAGALSTDTQYF.

This clonotype was seen more than once but under ten times. The V gene is TRBV7-9, the J gene TRBJ1-4, with D maybe TRBD1 (5 bases). The CDR3 covers 15 residues. Germline-derived CDR1 and CDR2 are SEHNR and FQNEAQ (reference sequence). Trimming left V 5 bases short and J 5 bases short, with 15 bases between. As DNA, the CDR3 is TGTGCCAGCAGCACGGGACCGGAAAGGAATGAAAAACTGTTTTTT. Its translation: CASSTGPERNEKLFF.

This clonotype was seen repeatedly, ten times or more. The chain links TRBV7-8 to TRBJ1-2, with 9 bases matching TRBD1. Germline V CDR1 and CDR2: SGHVS, FQNEAQ. The CDR3 runs 14 residues. The J segment lost 8 bases and the V segment lost 5 bases, leaving 9 bases of the junction unmatched. In DNA form, the CDR3 reads TGTGCCAGCAGCCCTCGACAGGGGGTGTGGGGCTACACCTTC. Its translation is CASSPRQGVWGYTF.

This clonotype was detected only a few times. The chain has TRBV6-5 and TRBJ2-5, with 8 bases aligning to TRBD2. The V segment lost 5 bases and the J segment 2 bases; nucleotides outside the gene matches: 13. Germline V gene sequence: CDR1 MNHEY, CDR2 SVGAGI. The CDR3 is made up of 17 amino acids. For the CDR3, the DNA is TGTGCCAGCAGTCGAGATAGCGGGATAGGTGGGCAAGAGACCCAGTACTTC. Translated, it gives CASSRDSGIGGQETQYF.

J is TRBJ2-2 and V is TRBV7-3; D might be TRBD1 (5 bases). Germline-derived CDR1 and CDR2 are SGHTA and FQGTGA. Trimming shortened V by 6 bases and J by 1 base, and 12 bases separated the two germline ends. The CDR3 spans 15 residues. The CDR3 DNA reads TGTGCCAGCAGTATTTCCCAGGGGAACACCGGGGAGCTGTTTTTT. Protein sequence: CASSISQGNTGELFF.

V and J are TRBV11-1 and TRBJ2-7; 8 bases align to TRBD1. V lost 5 bases to trimming and J lost 2 bases; unmatched junction nucleotides: 8. Germline V lookup: CDR1 SGHAT, CDR2 FQDESV (reference sequence). The length of the CDR3 is 15 residues. The CDR3 loop is CASSPPDRGPYEQYF. The CDR3, as DNA: TGTGCCAGCAGCCCCCCCGACAGGGGACCCTACGAGCAGTACTTC.

The table lists this clonotype with a few counts. The chain uses TRBV7-2 and TRBJ2-5; D possibly uses TRBD1 or TRBD2 (5 bases each). The germline gives CDR1 SGHTA, CDR2 FQGNSA. The CDR3 loop spans 14 amino acids. V shed 2 bases and J shed 5 bases, with 12 bases lying between them. CDR3 residues: CASSLIQGGETQYF. The CDR3 bases are TGTGCCAGCAGCTTAATCCAGGGCGGGGAGACCCAGTACTTC.

This clonotype has a handful of counts. The chain joins TRBV28 to TRBJ1-4; no definite D call. V lost 2 bases and J lost 5, with 9 bases in between. Germline CDR1 MDHEN, CDR2 SYDVKM. The CDR3 is made up of 14 amino acids. The CDR3 nucleotides are TGTGCCAGCAGTTTACGTAATATAAATGAAAAACTGTTTTTT. Translation gives CASSLRNINEKLFF.

V is TRBV12-5 and J is TRBJ2-1; D not resolved. This CDR3 has 13 amino acids. The V end lost 10 bases, the J end lost 3 bases, and 13 bases lay between the germline ends. Germline lookup yields CDR1 LGHNT and CDR2 FRNRAP. The CDR3 reads CAIPIDFYNEQFF. CDR3 nucleotide sequence: TGTGCTATCCCAATAGATTTCTACAATGAGCAGTTCTTC.

The V call is TRBV20-1, the J call TRBJ2-5, with 9 bases fitting TRBD2. Germline lookup yields CDR1 DFQATT and CDR2 SNEGSKA (reference sequence). V shed 6 bases, J shed 0 bases, and the junction held 11 bases outside the gene matches. The CDR3 has 16 amino acids. CDR3 loop: CSASPLAGADQETQYF. DNA of the CDR3: TGCAGTGCCTCACCACTAGCGGGCGCTGACCAAGAGACCCAGTACTTC.

This clonotype was seen a few times. CDR3 in amino acids: CASRRQGFEADTQYF. The DNA for the CDR3 is TGTGCCAGCAGACGACAGGGGTTTGAGGCAGATACGCAGTATTTT. The chain combines TRBV12-3 or TRBV12-4 with TRBJ2-3, with TRBD1 matching over 8 bases. CDR3 length equals 15 residues. The junction had 9 bases not matched to a gene; V was cut back by 6 bases and J by 4 bases.

The gene calls are TRBV4-1 and TRBJ1-1; 10 bases line up with TRBD1. CDR3 length equals 15 residues. Germline CDR1 is MGHRA and CDR2 is YSYEKL. V dropped 2 bases and J dropped 4; count of bases not matched to a gene: 4. This chain's CDR3 is CASSQRDRGPTEAFF. CDR3 in DNA: TGCGCCAGCAGCCAACGGGACAGGGGCCCCACTGAAGCTTTCTTT.